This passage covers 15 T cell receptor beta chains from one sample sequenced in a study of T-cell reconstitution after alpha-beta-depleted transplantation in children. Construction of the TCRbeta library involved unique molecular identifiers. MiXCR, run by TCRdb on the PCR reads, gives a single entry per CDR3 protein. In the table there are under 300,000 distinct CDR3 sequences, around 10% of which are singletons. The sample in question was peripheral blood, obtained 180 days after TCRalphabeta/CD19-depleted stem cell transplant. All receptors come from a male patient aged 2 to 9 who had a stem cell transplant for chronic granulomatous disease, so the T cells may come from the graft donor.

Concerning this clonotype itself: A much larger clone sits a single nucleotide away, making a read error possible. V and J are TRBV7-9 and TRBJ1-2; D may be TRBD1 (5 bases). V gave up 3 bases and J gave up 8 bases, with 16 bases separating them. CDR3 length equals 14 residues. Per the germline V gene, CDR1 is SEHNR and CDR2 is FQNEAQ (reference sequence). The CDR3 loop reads CASSFALGGGGYTF. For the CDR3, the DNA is TGTGCCAGCAGCTTTGCGCTTGGGGGAGGCGGCTACACCTTC.

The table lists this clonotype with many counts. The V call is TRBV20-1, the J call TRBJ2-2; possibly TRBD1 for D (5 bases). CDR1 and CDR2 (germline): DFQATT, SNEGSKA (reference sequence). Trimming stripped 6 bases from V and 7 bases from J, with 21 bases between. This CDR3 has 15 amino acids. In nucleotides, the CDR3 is TGCAGTGCCGTCTCTGGCCAGGGTACAGTCGGGGAGCTGTTTTTT. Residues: CSAVSGQGTVGELFF.

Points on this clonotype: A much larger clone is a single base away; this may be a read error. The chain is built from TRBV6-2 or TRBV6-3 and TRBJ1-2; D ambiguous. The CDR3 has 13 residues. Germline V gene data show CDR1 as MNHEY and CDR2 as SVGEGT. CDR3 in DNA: TGTGCCAGCAGTTACGAGGGTAACTATGCCTACACCTTC. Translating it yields CASSYEGNYAYTF.

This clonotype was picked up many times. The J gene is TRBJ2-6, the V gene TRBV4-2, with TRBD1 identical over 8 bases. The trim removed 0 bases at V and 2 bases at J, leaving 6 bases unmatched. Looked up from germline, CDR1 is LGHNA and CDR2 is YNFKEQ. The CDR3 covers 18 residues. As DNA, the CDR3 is TGTGCCAGCAGCCAAGATCCAGGGGGCTCAGCTGGGGCCAACGTCCTGACTTTC. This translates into CASSQDPGGSAGANVLTF.

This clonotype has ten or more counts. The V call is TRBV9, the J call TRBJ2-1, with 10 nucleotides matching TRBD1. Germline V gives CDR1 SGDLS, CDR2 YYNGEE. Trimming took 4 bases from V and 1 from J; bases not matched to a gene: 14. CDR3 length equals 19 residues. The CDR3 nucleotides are TGTGCCAGCAGCCCGAGACAGGACAGGGGGAAATTTTCCTACAATGAGCAGTTCTTC. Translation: CASSPRQDRGKFSYNEQFF.

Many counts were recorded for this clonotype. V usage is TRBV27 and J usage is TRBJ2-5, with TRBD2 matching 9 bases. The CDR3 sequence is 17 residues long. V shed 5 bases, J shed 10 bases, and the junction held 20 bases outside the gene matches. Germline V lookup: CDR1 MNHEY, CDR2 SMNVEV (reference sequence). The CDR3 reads CASSITSGTSPSADQYF. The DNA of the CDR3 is TGTGCCAGCAGTATAACATCCGGGACTAGCCCCTCGGCGGACCAGTACTTC.

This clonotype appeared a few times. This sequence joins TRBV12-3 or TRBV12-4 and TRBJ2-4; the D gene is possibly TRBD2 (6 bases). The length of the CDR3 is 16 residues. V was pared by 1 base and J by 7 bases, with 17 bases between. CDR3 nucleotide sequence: TGTGCCAGCAGTTTAGGAGGCGGGACCGCTAAGAACATTCAGTACTTC. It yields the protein CASSLGGGTAKNIQYF.

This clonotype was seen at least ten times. The CDR3 coding sequence is TGTGCCTGGAGCGAAAATAGCCGTAACTATGGCTACACCTTC. Translated, it gives CAWSENSRNYGYTF. The chain carries TRBV30 and TRBJ1-2; D unresolved. V gave up 3 bases and J gave up 1 base, with 12 bases separating them. CDR3 length: 14 amino acids. Germline lookup yields CDR1 GTSNPN and CDR2 SVGIG (reference sequence).

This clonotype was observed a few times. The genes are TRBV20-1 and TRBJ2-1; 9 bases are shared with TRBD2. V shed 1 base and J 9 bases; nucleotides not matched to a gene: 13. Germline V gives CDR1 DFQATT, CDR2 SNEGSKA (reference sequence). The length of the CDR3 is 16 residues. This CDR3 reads CSARAPLAGLQSEQFF. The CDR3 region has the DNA TGCAGTGCTAGAGCCCCTCTAGCGGGGCTCCAAAGTGAGCAGTTCTTC.

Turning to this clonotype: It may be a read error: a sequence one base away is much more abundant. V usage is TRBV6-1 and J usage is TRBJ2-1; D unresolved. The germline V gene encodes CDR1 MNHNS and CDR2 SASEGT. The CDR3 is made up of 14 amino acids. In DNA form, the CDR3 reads TGTGCCAGCTCCCGATTAAGCTCCTACAATGAGCAGTTGTTC. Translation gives CASSRLSSYNEQLF.

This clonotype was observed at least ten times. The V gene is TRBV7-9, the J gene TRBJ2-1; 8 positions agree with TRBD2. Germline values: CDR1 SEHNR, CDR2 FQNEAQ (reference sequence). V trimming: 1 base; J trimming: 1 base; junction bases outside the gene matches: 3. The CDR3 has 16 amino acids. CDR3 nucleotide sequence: TGTGCCAGCAGCTTAGAGGGGACTAGTTCCTACAATGAGCAGTTCTTC. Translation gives CASSLEGTSSYNEQFF.

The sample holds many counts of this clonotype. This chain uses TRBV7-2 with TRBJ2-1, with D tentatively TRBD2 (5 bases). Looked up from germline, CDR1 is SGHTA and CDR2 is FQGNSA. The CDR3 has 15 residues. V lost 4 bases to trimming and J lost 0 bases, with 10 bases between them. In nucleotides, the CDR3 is TGTGCCAGCAGCTCGACTGGAGGCTCCTACAATGAGCAGTTCTTC. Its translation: CASSSTGGSYNEQFF.

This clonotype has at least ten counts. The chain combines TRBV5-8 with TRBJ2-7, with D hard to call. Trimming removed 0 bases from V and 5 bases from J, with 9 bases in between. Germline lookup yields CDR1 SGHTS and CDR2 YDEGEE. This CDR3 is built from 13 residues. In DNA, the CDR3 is TGTGCCAGCAGCTTGGCAGGAAAGAACGAGCAGTACTTC. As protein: CASSLAGKNEQYF.

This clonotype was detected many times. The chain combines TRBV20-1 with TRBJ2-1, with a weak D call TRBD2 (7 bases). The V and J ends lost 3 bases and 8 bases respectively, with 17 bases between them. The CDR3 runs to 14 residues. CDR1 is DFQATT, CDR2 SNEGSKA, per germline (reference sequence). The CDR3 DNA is TGCAGTGCTAGTTGGCGGGAGTGGGGGCATGAGCAGTTCTTC. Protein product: CSASWREWGHEQFF.

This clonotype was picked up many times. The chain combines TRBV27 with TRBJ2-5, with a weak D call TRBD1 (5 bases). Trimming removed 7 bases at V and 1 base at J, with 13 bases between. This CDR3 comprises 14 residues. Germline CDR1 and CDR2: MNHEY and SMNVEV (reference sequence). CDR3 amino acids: CASTPAGAQETQYF. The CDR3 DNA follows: TGTGCCAGCACCCCCGCTGGGGCCCAAGAGACCCAGTACTTC.